These 11 T cell receptor beta chains share one sample of origin, sequenced in a study of OX40 agonist ivuxolimab in advanced cancers. Assay: immunoSEQ multiplex PCR; the TCRdb copy retains only in-frame clones and omits some. The sample yields 62,000 or so clones, roughly four fifths seen once. Specimen: CD4+ or CD8+ T cells sorted from blood, collected in a trial of the OX40 agonist ivuxolimab. The source of these receptors is an adult with an advanced solid tumor such as melanoma, head and neck, liver or kidney cancer.

This chain joins TRBV11-2 and TRBJ2-1; D is ambiguous. The CDR3 spans 13 residues. Germline loops: CDR1 SGHAT, CDR2 FQNNGV. The V and J ends lost 0 bases and 15 bases respectively, with 15 bases between them. Here the CDR3 DNA reads TGTGCCAGCAGCTTAGATGCCTTGGCTATTCGGTTCTTC. It yields the protein CASSLDALAIRFF.

The chain couples TRBV5-6 to TRBJ2-7, with 9 bases aligning to TRBD1. V shed 4 bases and J 6 bases; nucleotides not matched to a gene: 8. Germline V gene sequence: CDR1 SGHDT, CDR2 YYEEEE. The CDR3 loop spans 14 amino acids. CDR3 nucleotides: TGTGCCAGCAGCCGGAGGGACAGGGTGCCCGAGCAGTACTTC. This encodes CASSRRDRVPEQYF.

The chain joins TRBV6-1 to TRBJ1-1, with D possibly matching TRBD1 (6 bases). The germline gives CDR1 MNHNS, CDR2 SASEGT. This CDR3 has 13 residues. V was trimmed by 1 base and J by 4 bases, leaving 7 bases between them. The CDR3, as DNA: TGTGCCAGCAGTGAAGGGGGGCCCACTGAAGCTTTCTTT. Protein product: CASSEGGPTEAFF.

This clone was found once. The chain joins TRBV7-9 to TRBJ2-1; 9 bases map to TRBD2. V shed 4 bases, J shed 5 bases, and the junction held 6 bases outside the gene matches. This CDR3 contains 15 residues. The germline gives CDR1 SEHNR, CDR2 FQNEAQ (reference sequence). The CDR3 is CASSSPWTSDNEQFF. DNA for the CDR3: TGTGCCAGCAGCTCCCCCTGGACTAGCGACAATGAGCAGTTCTTC.

The chain combines TRBV7-3 with TRBJ2-1; TRBD2 matches at 11 bases. J gave up 6 bases and V 2 bases, and 3 bases lay outside the gene matches. Germline V CDR1 and CDR2: SGHTA, FQGTGA. The CDR3 covers 15 residues. The CDR3 DNA follows: TGTGCCAGCAGCTTACTAGCGGGGGGTATCAATGAGCAGTTCTTC. It yields the protein CASSLLAGGINEQFF.

This clone occurred a few times. The gene calls are TRBV10-3 and TRBJ1-1; no definite D call. Germline assignment: CDR1 ENHRY and CDR2 SYGVKD. The CDR3 extends over 13 amino acids. V lost 1 base, J lost 2 bases, and 5 bases lay in between. The chain's CDR3 is CAISELENTEAFF. Here the CDR3 DNA reads TGTGCCATCAGTGAGTTAGAAAACACTGAAGCTTTCTTT.

The chain has TRBV13 and TRBJ1-2, with D unresolved. CDR1 PRHDT and CDR2 FYEKMQ come from the germline V gene (reference sequence). The V end lost 4 bases, the J end lost 5 bases, and 17 bases lay between the germline ends. CDR3 length equals 15 residues. The CDR3 DNA reads TGTGCCAGCAGCTGGCCGGAGGGTCCTCCATATGGCTACACCTTC. Protein: CASSWPEGPPYGYTF. Based on the CDR3 plus reference TRBV13 and TRBJ1-2, the full variable domain is AAGVIQSPRHLIKEKRETATLKCYPIPRHDTVYWYQQGPGQDPQFLISFYEKMQSDKGSIPDRFSAQQFSDYHSELNMSSLELGDSALYFCASSWPEGPPYGYTFGSGTRLTVV.

This chain uses TRBV5-1 with TRBJ1-2, with 10 bases lining up with TRBD1. The ends lost 4 bases at V and 8 bases at J; junction bases unmatched: 11. Germline V gene data show CDR1 as SGHRS and CDR2 as YFSETQ. The CDR3 is made up of 15 amino acids. CDR3 sequence (DNA): TGCGCCAGCAGCAACCCAGGGACAGGGGCAAGCGGCTACACCTTC. This translates into CASSNPGTGASGYTF.

This clone was observed a few times. J is TRBJ2-4 and V is TRBV4-3; D is perhaps TRBD1 (7 bases). The V gene lost 1 base and the J gene lost 5 bases, with 12 bases spanning the gap. CDR3 length: 15 residues. Germline assignment: CDR1 LGHNA and CDR2 YSLEER. CDR3 protein: CASSQVQGGQNIQYF. The CDR3 bases are TGCGCCAGCAGCCAAGTTCAGGGGGGTCAAAACATTCAGTACTTC.

The rearrangement joins TRBV7-2 to TRBJ2-5; maybe TRBD1 (6 bases). There are 15 residues in the CDR3. V lost 3 bases to trimming and J lost 9 bases, with 20 bases between them. Germline V gene sequence: CDR1 SGHTA, CDR2 FQGNSA. In DNA form, the CDR3 reads TGTGCCAGCAGCTTTCGACAGGCCGCGGAGTCGGCCCAGTACTTC. Its translation is CASSFRQAAESAQYF. The full variable domain, rest sourced from reference TRBV7-2 and TRBJ2-5, is GAGVSQSPSNKVTEKGKDVELRCDPISGHTALYWYRQSLGQGLEFLIYFQGNSAPDKSGLPSDRFSAERTGGSVSTLTIQRTQQEDSAVYLCASSFRQAAESAQYFGPGTRLLVL.

This clone appeared once. One end of the junction does not line up with germline, which may come from a read error. The chain uses TRBV4-1 and TRBJ1-2; no definite D call. The CDR3 covers 12 residues. CDR1 and CDR2 (germline): MGHRA, YSYEKL. The CDR3 DNA reads TGTGCCAGCAGCTTATGGGCCGGTGGCTGCACCTTC. As protein: CASSLWAGGCTF.